This T cell receptor (beta chain) came from a study of blood T cells in healthy people across ages. Findings and caveats of the study: Strongly correlated with naive T cell percentage was TCR beta diversity. The long-lived group displayed more naive CD4+ cells, plus higher diversity, than the aged donors did. Because sorting was not performed, PBMCs prevented conclusive naive versus antigen-experienced comparison.

The CDR3 extends over 14 amino acids. Donors each provided about 9.5 milliliters of peripheral blood. In regard to this clonotype: Its antigen is not known. One end of the junction is discordant with germline, which a read error may explain.

Together with a sample-barcoded 5' primer, a J-beta primer mix was included in a second PCR lasting roughly 6 to 12 cycles. TCRdb processed the 5' RACE reads anew with MiXCR; each CDR3 protein has one entry. The sample consists of around 850,000 distinct CDR3 sequences, 36% of them appearing once. The chain employs TRBV12-3 or TRBV12-4 and TRBJ2-5, with no clear D. The receptor was derived from a man between 18 and 35 years old in good health. The source material was blood. CDR3 residues: CANSLDGRQETQYF. The CDR3 DNA reads as TGTGCCAACAGTTTAGACGGCAGGCAAGAGACCCAGTACTTC.